Listed here are 5 T cell receptor beta chains from one sample, sequenced in a study of T-cell memory formation after mild COVID-19. TCRdb reprocessed the 5' RACE reads via MiXCR and lists one record per CDR3 protein. The table includes 450,000 or so distinct CDR3 sequences, roughly 23% detected once. Input material: PBMCs or a T cell subset sorted from them (not recorded which). The receptors originated from an adult woman who had mild COVID-19 (a few samples of this study predate the infection). Cell type and time point are not known.

Only a few counts were recorded for this clonotype. The genes are TRBV30 and TRBJ2-5; TRBD2 matches 13 bases. The CDR3 is made up of 16 amino acids. Germline trimming cut 4 bases from V and 4 bases from J; bases unmatched to any gene: 9. Germline CDR1 GTSNPN, CDR2 SVGIG (reference sequence). CDR3 nucleotide sequence: TGTGCCTGGACCGAAACAGGACTAGCGGGAGTAGAGACCCAGTACTTC. This translates into CAWTETGLAGVETQYF.

The chain employs TRBV6-2 or TRBV6-3 and TRBJ2-3; 8 nucleotides match TRBD2. CDR3 length: 15 residues. The J segment lost 0 bases and the V segment lost 5 bases, leaving 4 bases of the junction unmatched. CDR1 is MNHEY, CDR2 SVGEGT, per germline. The DNA of the CDR3 is TGTGCCAGCAGTGCGCTAGCGGGCAGCACAGATACGCAGTATTTT. As protein: CASSALAGSTDTQYF.

This chain links TRBV3-1 with TRBJ1-6, with a tentative D call TRBD1 (5 bases). The CDR3 sequence is 17 residues long. Germline V gene lookup returns CDR1 LGHDT and CDR2 YNNKEL (reference sequence). V was cut by 6 bases and J by 5 bases, with 20 bases left in between. In nucleotides, the CDR3 is TGTGCCAGCAGTCTTACCGCTCCGGGACGCAATAATTCACCCCTCCACTTT. Translated, it gives CASSLTAPGRNNSPLHF.

This clonotype was counted between two and nine times. The chain combines TRBV24-1 with TRBJ2-5; 7 bases match TRBD2. The germline CDR1 and CDR2 sequences are KGHDR and SFDVKD. This CDR3 contains 11 residues. Unmatched junction bases numbered 5, after V lost 12 bases and J lost 5 bases. The CDR3 reads CAASGGETQYF. In DNA, the CDR3 is TGTGCCGCCTCCGGGGGGGAGACCCAGTACTTC.

The V call is TRBV27, the J call TRBJ2-6; possibly TRBD1 for D (6 bases). This CDR3 is 18 amino acids long. Per the germline V gene, CDR1 is MNHEY and CDR2 is SMNVEV (reference sequence). V was cut by 6 bases and J by 2 bases, with 20 bases left in between. CDR3: CASRPLVYREAGANVLTF. The DNA for the CDR3 is TGTGCCAGCAGGCCCCTTGTATACAGGGAAGCTGGGGCCAACGTCCTGACTTTC.